The 19 T cell receptor beta chains given below trace back to one sample, sequenced in a study of blood T cell repertoires in COVID-19. TCRdb keeps only in-frame clones here, not all; method: immunoSEQ multiplex PCR. The sample holds 200,000 to 250,000 clones, roughly 90% seen once. Source material: peripheral blood. These receptor sequences come from a man aged 55 to 70 with acute or convalescent COVID-19.

The chain employs TRBV19 and TRBJ2-6, with a possible D match to TRBD2 (5 bases). Germline V lookup: CDR1 LNHDA, CDR2 SQIVND (reference sequence). CDR3 length: 14 amino acids. V lost 10 bases to trimming and J lost 6 bases, with 16 bases between them. CDR3 sequence: CATARGEVANVLTF. In DNA, the CDR3 is TGTGCCACCGCCCGGGGTGAAGTGGCCAACGTCCTGACTTTC.

V is TRBV28 and J is TRBJ2-1, with a possible D match to TRBD1 (6 bases). Trimming left V 1 base short and J 4 bases short, with 11 bases between. The CDR3 contains 15 residues. The germline V gene has CDR1 MDHEN and CDR2 SYDVKM. As DNA, the CDR3 is TGTGCCAGCAGTTTATCCACACAGGGATACAATGAGCAGTTCTTC. Translating gives CASSLSTQGYNEQFF.

V and J are TRBV7-8 and TRBJ2-7; 7 bases agree with TRBD1. Germline CDR1 reads SGHVS; CDR2 reads FQNEAQ. J lost 0 bases, V lost 3 bases, and 11 bases had no gene match. The CDR3 is 17 amino acids. The CDR3 sequence: CASSLTRQGPSSYEQYF. The DNA of the CDR3 is TGTGCCAGCAGCTTGACCAGACAGGGCCCAAGCTCCTACGAGCAGTACTTC.

This chain joins TRBV28 and TRBJ1-1; possibly TRBD1 for D (6 bases). Trimming took 5 bases from V and 0 from J, leaving 16 bases between them. There are 16 residues in the CDR3. Germline CDR1 and CDR2: MDHEN and SYDVKM. The CDR3 DNA is TGTGCCAGCAGTCCGCGACAGGTAGTCATGAACACTGAAGCTTTCTTT. Amino acids: CASSPRQVVMNTEAFF. Full variable domain (outside the CDR3, taken from reference TRBV28 and TRBJ1-1): DVKVTQSSRYLVKRTGEKVFLECVQDMDHENMFWYRQDPGLGLRLIYFSYDVKMKEKGDIPEGYSVSREKKERFSLILESASTNQTSMYLCASSPRQVVMNTEAFFGQGTRLTVV.

Only one count was recorded for this clone. The CDR3 reads CASSFSYEQYF. The CDR3 DNA follows: TGTGCCAGCAGTTTCAGTTACGAGCAGTACTTC. The chain has TRBV28 and TRBJ2-7, with unresolved D. V was cut by 3 bases and J by 4 bases, with 4 bases left in between. The CDR3 consists of 11 residues. In germline, CDR1 is MDHEN, CDR2 SYDVKM.

The genes are TRBV4-1 and TRBJ2-3, with 8 bases matching TRBD2. The CDR3 spans 18 residues. The germline CDR1 and CDR2 sequences are MGHRA and YSYEKL. Trimming at V came to 4 bases and at J to 6 bases, leaving 18 bases not matched to a gene. The CDR3 loop reads CASSPLGISGKTDDTQYF. The CDR3 DNA sequence: TGCGCCAGCAGCCCCCTGGGTATTAGCGGGAAGACTGATGATACGCAGTATTTT.

V and J are TRBV5-1 and TRBJ2-7; 7 bases fit TRBD1. V shed 4 bases, J shed 1 base, and the junction held 5 bases outside the gene matches. The CDR3 spans 14 residues. Per the germline V gene, CDR1 is SGHRS and CDR2 is YFSETQ. CDR3 DNA sequence: TGCGCCAGCAGCCGCCAGACAGGGTCCTACGAGCAGTACTTC. Translated, it gives CASSRQTGSYEQYF.

The V and J genes are TRBV28 and TRBJ2-7, with a possible D match to TRBD2 (6 bases). The ends were cut back, 7 bases at V and 2 bases at J, with 18 bases in the middle. Germline V gene lookup returns CDR1 MDHEN and CDR2 SYDVKM. CDR3 length equals 15 residues. CDR3 DNA sequence: TGTGCCAGCACCTCGGGCGGGAAAGTAACCTACGAGCAGTACTTC. Translating it yields CASTSGGKVTYEQYF.

This sequence joins TRBV7-2 and TRBJ2-2, with a weak D call TRBD2 (6 bases). This CDR3 contains 15 residues. Germline values: CDR1 SGHTA, CDR2 FQGNSA. The germline V and J ends were trimmed by 1 base and 7 bases, with 13 bases remaining between them. In DNA form, the CDR3 reads TGTGCCAGCAGCTTAGTCGGACTAAGGAGCGGGGAGCTGTTTTTT. Translated: CASSLVGLRSGELFF.

The chain joins TRBV27 to TRBJ1-5; D gene ambiguous. CDR3 length: 12 amino acids. V dropped 6 bases and J dropped 2 bases, with 5 bases sitting between them. Germline V lookup: CDR1 MNHEY, CDR2 SMNVEV (reference sequence). The CDR3 spells CASSQGNQPQHF. CDR3 nucleotides: TGTGCCAGCAGCCAGGGCAATCAGCCCCAGCATTTT.

The genes are TRBV7-6 and TRBJ1-1; D remains unclear. This CDR3 region has 12 residues. Germline loops: CDR1 SGHVS, CDR2 FNYEAQ. Deletions cut 2 bases from V and 7 bases from J, with 8 bases between. This CDR3 reads CASSLNNDEAFF. DNA for the CDR3: TGTGCCAGCAGCTTAAACAATGATGAAGCTTTCTTT.

This rearrangement joins TRBV6-5 to TRBJ2-1; 11 bases fit TRBD2. The germline CDR1 and CDR2 sequences are MNHEY and SVGAGI. J gave up 10 bases and V 8 bases, and 13 bases lay outside the gene matches. This CDR3 comprises 15 residues. The CDR3 sequence is CASGRVLAGGGEQFF. CDR3 in DNA: TGTGCCAGCGGAAGGGTGCTAGCGGGAGGAGGGGAGCAGTTCTTC.

V is TRBV11-3 and J is TRBJ2-1; TRBD2 is a possible D gene (5 bases). Germline V gives CDR1 SGHNT, CDR2 YENEEA. V was clipped by 1 base and J by 7 bases, with 11 bases between them. CDR3 length: 14 amino acids. The CDR3 DNA reads as TGTGCCAGCAGCTTAGGGTCCCCGGGAAATGAGCAGTTCTTC. Protein: CASSLGSPGNEQFF.

The rearrangement links TRBV18 to TRBJ2-1; weak D call: TRBD1 (5 bases). The CDR3 runs to 17 residues. CDR1 KGHSH and CDR2 LQKENI come from the germline V gene. Deletions cut 0 bases from V and 7 bases from J, with 19 bases between. This CDR3 is CASSPPDSSSRGNEQFF. As DNA, the CDR3 is TGTGCCAGCTCACCACCTGACAGCTCCAGCCGTGGAAATGAGCAGTTCTTC.

The chain links TRBV7-2 to TRBJ1-5; D might be TRBD1 (5 bases). The CDR3 totals 15 residues. CDR1 and CDR2 (germline): SGHTA, FQGNSA. V lost 3 bases and J lost 4, with 13 bases in between. The DNA for the CDR3 is TGTGCCAGCAGCTTCAACCCTCAGGGAAATCAGCCCCAGCATTTT. Its protein is CASSFNPQGNQPQHF.

The genes are TRBV19 and TRBJ1-5; TRBD1 matches 10 bases. Germline CDR1 is LNHDA and CDR2 is SQIVND (reference sequence). With 4 bases clipped from V and 4 bases from J, the junction kept 7 bases outside the gene matches. There are 16 residues in the CDR3. Written as DNA, the CDR3 is TGTGCCAGTAGTACCCCAAGACAGGGGGCGAATCAGCCCCAGCATTTT. Its protein is CASSTPRQGANQPQHF.

V gene TRBV4-2 combines with J gene TRBJ2-7, with D possibly matching TRBD1 (5 bases). Germline CDR1 is LGHNA and CDR2 is YNFKEQ. This CDR3 has 15 amino acids. The V gene lost 4 bases and the J gene lost 3 bases, with 16 bases spanning the gap. The CDR3 sequence is CASSRGDGDNYEQYF. The CDR3 nucleotides are TGTGCCAGCAGCCGGGGCGATGGGGATAACTACGAGCAGTACTTC.

This clone came up once. The genes are TRBV30 and TRBJ1-1; D not certain. The V end was cut by 3 bases, the J end by 2 bases, with 10 bases between. CDR1 and CDR2 (germline): GTSNPN, SVGIG (reference sequence). There are 13 residues in the CDR3. CDR3 region: CAWRRGQNTEAFF. For the CDR3, the DNA is TGTGCCTGGAGGCGGGGTCAAAACACTGAAGCTTTCTTT.

The chain has TRBV5-1 and TRBJ1-5; 9 nucleotides align to TRBD1. This CDR3 has 15 residues. The germline gives CDR1 SGHRS, CDR2 YFSETQ. V dropped 4 bases and J dropped 4; count of bases not matched to a gene: 6. CDR3 DNA sequence: TGCGCCAGCAGCATCTCGACAGGGGGTAATCAGCCCCAGCATTTT. Its translation is CASSISTGGNQPQHF.